This T cell receptor (beta chain) originates from a study of shared clonotypes between healthy human individuals (dated by TCRdb to the early 2020s). Some background on the complete study: The cohort comprised two women and a few men aged 18 to 49 years. Between about 0.8 and 9.5 billion PBMCs per donor were obtained by leukapheresis. The study deeply sequenced blood TCR repertoires of about five healthy adults to estimate repertoire size and the extent of clonotype sharing between individuals. To increase sequencing depth and limit assay-specific biases, TCR repertoire library preparation and sequencing were carried out by different laboratories using diverse techniques. For each donor, CD4 naive and CD4 memory were each run on three plates, CD8 naive on two plates, and CD8 memory on one plate.

CDR1 SGDLS and CDR2 YYNGEE are derived from the germline V gene. From cysteine to phenylalanine, the CDR3 is 16 amino acids long. Only the CDR3 region is kept as DNA, spanning 48 bases read in frame from base 1. The junction shows trimming of 0 bases on V and 2 bases on J, and the gene matches do not reach 6 bases of it. TCR CDR3 regions were amplified from genomic DNA by multiplex PCR using the deep immunoSEQ assay. For each cell subset, the extracted genomic DNA was distributed evenly across all wells of several immunoSEQ 96-well plates, and each plate served as one replicate. For sorted subsets, 200 to 250 ng genomic DNA, equal to tens of thousands of T cell genomes, was loaded into each replicate PCR. The purified libraries were quantified using a Qubit 3.0 fluorometer, sized with a Bioanalyzer 2100, and then quantified again using the KAPA Library Quantification kit. Every immunoSEQ 96-well plate was sequenced on a dedicated single-read 150-cycle Illumina NextSeq 550 flow cell. Per the authors' processing: Because the immunoSEQ output held only junctional sequences and lacked quality scores, the filtering could not match the filtering applied to full-length reads. Sequences were annotated with PyIR, a Python wrapper for IgBLAST v1.9, using IMGT germline references to assign V/J genes and CDR3. Reads were removed for weak V/J assignments (E-value above 1e-6), missing CDR3, stop codons, out-of-frame junctions, or ambiguous translated residues. A V3J clonotype was defined by an identical inferred V gene, J gene, and CDR3 amino acid sequence. The percentage overlap between two repertoires was calculated by dividing the number of shared unique clonotypes by the size of the smaller repertoire. Three approaches were used to assess repertoire richness: RTK rarefaction, the Chao1 estimator, and Recon v2.1 estimates of unobserved clonotypes. Generation probabilities for all TCRbeta clonotypes obtained by the gDNA method from a handful of donors were computed using OLGA. TCRdb obtained this table from immuneACCESS and retained in-frame rearrangements with V and J assigned. These tables miss some clones; where compared with another copy, unresolved V genes account for less than half of the shortfall, and the remainder is unexplained. Clone size and V and J calls were adopted from that table, with D and trimming inferred from the DNA. This sample has approximately 2,000,000 clones in its table, and around 93% of those were observed once. Of the sample, roughly 1.7% falls within the top ten clones.

For the CD8 naive samples, CD45RO-negative cells were positively selected for CCR7, yielding a CD45RA+CCR7+ population from which TemRA cells were excluded. The donors were healthy, HIV-negative adults with no recently reported acute infections or vaccinations. All donors were Caucasian adults living in Nashville, Tennessee, USA. After blood collection by leukapheresis, PBMCs were isolated using Ficoll-Histopaque density gradient centrifugation and then cryopreserved in the vapor phase of liquid nitrogen. Analytical flow cytometry was used to check the purity and quantity of every magnetically sorted T cell population. From each sorted fraction, genomic DNA was isolated and quantified by UV absorbance on a Nanodrop 2000c. This clone was observed a single time. There is no known antigen for this receptor. No base qualities exist here, and no much larger clone lies one base off it. Study-wide findings and limitations: Pairwise subsampling led to the expectation that sequencing depth would affect the degree of clonotype sharing among donors. Because the study included only a small number of donors, the genetic and exposure-history diversity represented was limited. Even with the large sequencing depth, rarefaction of the sorted-subset datasets indicated that sequencing was incomplete. Only blood was sampled, and tissue TCR repertoires likely differ from those in blood. Sharing across a few donors was observed for 4.5% to 6.5% of naive CD4, 3% to 3.5% of naive CD8, 2.3% of memory CD4, and around 0.4% of memory CD8 clonotypes. Clonotypes shared by all four sorted-subset donors showed higher generation probabilities than non-shared clonotypes. Naive subsets generally had larger estimated clonotype richness than memory subsets did.

The specimen was naive CD8+ T cells from PBMCs. What the cell subset or site label conveys for this sample: CD45RA+CCR7+. The clonotype comes from a man in his late teens or twenties in good health. Some clones in this sample may be carry-over from other donors' samples. This sequence uses TRBV9 and TRBJ2-5, and TRBD2 aligns with 8 junction nucleotides. The CDR3: CASSVGSSGSQETQYF. The sequenced DNA: TGTGCCAGCAGCGTAGGGTCTAGCGGGTCTCAAGAGACCCAGTACTTC.